One sample yielded the 6 T cell receptor beta chains listed below, sequenced in a study of blood T cell repertoires in COVID-19. Repertoires were generated with immunoSEQ multiplex PCR, while TCRdb's copy carries only in-frame clones and drops some. The data contain over 200,000 clones, around nine tenths of them singletons. Material: peripheral blood. The origin of the receptors is a woman aged 18-29 years who had recovered from COVID-19.

The V call is TRBV15, the J call TRBJ1-1; 10 nucleotides align to TRBD1. CDR3 length equals 15 residues. V lost 3 bases and J lost 5; bases outside the gene matches: 6. Germline loops: CDR1 LNHNV, CDR2 YYDKDF (reference sequence). DNA for the CDR3: TGTGCCACCAGCAGGAGGACAGGGGGTTGGACTGAAGCTTTCTTT. Translation: CATSRRTGGWTEAFF.

The chain joins TRBV14 to TRBJ1-1; the D is unclear. The CDR3 contains 14 residues. Trimming removed 0 bases at V and 0 bases at J, with 5 bases between. Germline V gene lookup returns CDR1 SGHDN and CDR2 FVKESK. The CDR3 protein is CASSQDQMNTEAFF. As DNA, the CDR3 is TGTGCCAGCAGCCAAGATCAGATGAACACTGAAGCTTTCTTT.

At least ten counts were recorded for this clone. This sequence joins TRBV5-1 and TRBJ1-2; TRBD1 might be the D (6 bases). Germline CDR1 is SGHRS and CDR2 is YFSETQ. V was cut by 2 bases and J by 0 bases, with 11 bases left in between. The CDR3 is 15 amino acids. The CDR3 bases are TGCGCCAGCAGCTTAACAGGGTATTCTAACTATGGCTACACCTTC. Protein sequence: CASSLTGYSNYGYTF.

This clone was seen only once. The genes are TRBV3-1 (or the pseudogene TRBV3-2) and TRBJ2-3, with D possibly being TRBD1 (6 bases). From germline, CDR1 is LGHDT and CDR2 YNNKEL (reference sequence). The CDR3 runs to 14 residues. The V and J ends lost 0 bases and 6 bases respectively, with 10 bases between them. This CDR3 is CASSQELGQDTQYF. The CDR3 nucleotides read TGTGCCAGCAGCCAAGAATTAGGACAGGATACGCAGTATTTT.

The rearrangement links TRBV6-5 to TRBJ1-2; D is possibly TRBD1 (5 bases). This CDR3 comprises 14 residues. Germline V gene sequence: CDR1 MNHEY, CDR2 SVGAGI. V was shortened by 0 bases and J by 7 bases, with 12 bases between the two germline ends. The CDR3 DNA sequence: TGTGCCAGCAGTTACTCAAATGGGGCCGCTGGCTACACCTTC. Translation: CASSYSNGAAGYTF.

This clone occurred once. The chain employs TRBV7-7 and TRBJ2-1; 8 nucleotides line up with TRBD1. V lost 5 bases, J lost 4 bases, and 10 bases stayed unmatched. Per germline, CDR1 SSHAT and CDR2 FNYEAQ (reference sequence). The CDR3 runs to 16 residues. Here the CDR3 reads CASSPRTGKKYNEQFF. As DNA, the CDR3 is TGTGCCAGCAGCCCCAGGACAGGGAAGAAATACAATGAGCAGTTCTTC.